The clone carrying this T cell receptor beta chain was counted only a few times. Its specificity is not known. V was cut by 0 bases and J by 2 bases, with 7 bases left in between. Germline assignment: CDR1 DFQATT and CDR2 SNEGSKA (reference sequence). This CDR3 comprises 13 residues. This sample stems from a study of CD8+CD57+ T cells in acquired aplastic anemia. Study context: DNA per sorted CD4+ or CD8+ sample ranged about 0.2 to 30 ug, averaging about 3 ug.

The study's findings and limits: Between patients and controls, twenty-nine CD8+ CDR3 sequences were found in common.

In patients chosen for sequencing, flow cytometry had shown CD8+CD57+ cell expansion. It was genomic DNA that served as the template for profiling TCR beta VDJ and CDR3. TCRdb fed the reads into MiXCR, producing one record per CDR3 protein. This sample has 400,000 to 600,000 distinct CDR3 sequences, with approximately 33% found just once. This sequence joins TRBV20-1 and TRBJ2-5; no firm D call. Sequencing was performed on sorted CD4+, CD8+, or CD8+CD57+ T cells (not recorded which) from PBMCs. The TCR comes from a human donor with aplastic anemia. CDR3 residues: CSARDLLQETQYF. The DNA of the CDR3 is TGCAGTGCTAGAGATCTCTTGCAAGAGACCCAGTACTTC.